This T cell receptor beta chain was obtained from a study of response to subunit inactivated influenza vaccine. This clonotype was seen many times. A single record per CDR3 protein comes from TCRdb applying MiXCR to the RT-PCR reads. The sample has about 520,000 distinct CDR3 sequences, 6% to 9% seen once; the top ten hold approximately 14%. The sequencing used PBMCs from blood, collected less than 30 months after vaccination. This TCR came from a man in his fifties or sixties who received an inactivated influenza vaccine.

As DNA, the CDR3 is TGCAGTGCTAGCGGGAGGGGGTTGAGAGAGACCCAGTACTTC. This gives the protein CSASGRGLRETQYF. The chain is built from TRBV20-1 and TRBJ2-5; the match to TRBD2 covers 8 bases. The ends lost 3 bases at V and 4 bases at J; junction bases unmatched: 7. The germline gives CDR1 DFQATT, CDR2 SNEGSKA (reference sequence). The CDR3 covers 14 residues.